This T cell receptor (beta chain) was obtained from a study of cytomegalovirus exposure and HLA in healthy donors (dated by TCRdb to about 2017). About the investigation overall: An earlier analysis of some 550 of the donors reported 250 to 300 Gb of sequence data and some 120 million unique TCR beta sequences from 190 million or so T cells. Approximately 300 gigabases of sequencing data and roughly 80 million unique TCR sequences made up an early release that covered 500 to 700 HLA-typed donors. Of the 300 to 500 genotyped donors, 81% were placed in the genetic ancestry cluster associated with self-reported Caucasian donors. The study was designed to test whether signatures of past pathogen exposure could be identified by cataloging public T cell receptors. The study profiled the T cell repertoires of 666 subjects by immunosequencing and related them to cytomegalovirus serostatus. A separate validation cohort of 100 to 150 different subjects was used in addition to the roughly 700-subject first cohort. To predict cytomegalovirus infection status, the study brought together high-throughput TCR immunosequencing, statistical association of individual TCRs with disease status, and machine learning. In a later analysis, previously published TCR beta repertoires from several hundred donors were re-analyzed and high-resolution HLA genotyping was added so that TCR occurrence patterns could be studied. In the later analysis, no new phenotypic data were used to find candidate immune exposures; instead, reliance was placed on TCR beta sequences and their occurrence across donors. To decide whether each TCR beta V gene segment behaved as functional or pseudogenic, an earlier analysis of over 500 of the donors relied on high-throughput TCR beta sequencing. Donor age, sex, ethnicity and CMV serostatus were compiled together with the repertoire data. A later genetic analysis took genome-wide SNP genotypes for about 55% of the roughly 700 donors and used that subset as a discovery cohort. Every repertoire in the discovery cohort had been generated on one and the same sequencing platform. HLA typing included class I and class II loci at four-digit resolution. The number of donors typed differed by locus, with roughly 629-640 for A, B, C, DRB1 and DQB1, over 500 for DQA1, over 600 for DPA1, and some 440 for DPB1. Roughly 5 DR-DQ haplotypes were handled as single units for association and clustering, since linkage in the cohort was strong. On average, about 200,000 unique TCR beta nucleotide sequences were sequenced per donor among more than 350 genotyped donors of the cohort, with roughly 20% of those sequences being non-productive. Overall study results and their limits: It was suggested by the authors that the approach could potentially be generalized to other disease states and immunological phenotypes. Because counts were too low, approximately 15 rarely observed V segments, including chromosome 9 orphons, were excluded from the earlier analysis of several hundred of the donors. Broadly in line with IMGT annotations, most TCR beta V segments showed up in productive rearrangements about 87% or about 30% of the time in an earlier analysis of approximately 600 of the donors. In both the original and validation cohorts, the classifier was reported to diagnose cytomegalovirus status with high specificity and sensitivity. Linkage disequilibrium might explain the correlated functional status among segregating V segments, but an unknown experimental factor could not be ruled out. Some IMGT-functional V segments, including TRBV6-2 and TRBV6-3, could not be told apart with the 87-base-pair reads, so those segments were excluded. In vitro tests confirmed that a few of the cytomegalovirus-associated TCR beta chains recognize cytomegalovirus antigens. A further reported finding was that TCR beta sequences accurately predicted the HLA-A and HLA-B alleles for most subjects in the first cohort. According to a later analysis, TCR association rates differed among HLA loci, with DRB1 alleles showing the most associated TCRs and HLA-C alleles showing the fewest. At a false discovery rate of 0.05, a later analysis linked 15,000 to 20,000 TCR beta sequences to specific HLA alleles. The study gave a list of 150 to 200 TCR beta chains associated with cytomegalovirus. When HLA alleles, especially DR and DQ, strongly co-occurred, attributing TCR associations to individual alleles was difficult. Because HLA typing was unavailable for some donors at each locus, only the typed subset was used in association tests. A cluster of highly shared sequence variants was judged likely to be a technical artifact of the sequencing pipeline. Most TCR sequences were seen in very few donors, while some public TCRs were found in many individuals. The presence/absence analyses assumed that sequencing depth was roughly uniform across donors, and that assumption may not be true. V-gene and J-gene trimming of TCR beta chains was associated with a missense DCLRE1C variant in a later genetic analysis, and the association was replicated in an independent cohort. In a later analysis, HLA-associated TCR beta chains showed more clonal expansion and lower generation probabilities than non-associated chains that were equally common. According to a later analysis, parvovirus B19, influenza, CMV and Epstein-Barr virus appeared linked to several top co-occurrence clusters. For the cohort, immune exposure information was limited to CMV serostatus. This cohort had only TCR beta chains sequenced, and the lack of alpha or paired-chain data limited which features could be detected. A later analysis found that most CMV-associated TCR beta chains appeared HLA-restricted, with HLA associations seemingly driven largely by CMV exposure. In a later genetic analysis, fewer N-insertions in productive TCRs were reported among donors in an Asian-associated ancestry cluster than the roughly 710-donor mean.

The cohort consisted of approximately 670 healthy bone marrow donors. At the time of sampling, all cohort members were nominally healthy, though unrecorded immune exposures were likely present. The donor tested CMV seronegative and was one of the 352 seronegative cohort members. Each donor provided a peripheral blood sample, and peripheral blood mononuclear cells were used for TCR beta sequencing. The Qiagen DNeasy Blood Extraction Kit was used to extract genomic DNA from the blood cell samples. Libraries were made using the immunoSEQ multiplex PCR assay. For the multiplex PCR, a mixture combining 60 forward primers for TCR Vbeta segments and 13 reverse primers for TCR Jbeta segments was used. A multiplex PCR assay on genomic DNA amplified the CDR3 region of rearranged TCR beta genes. Amplified TCR beta libraries were sequenced as 87-base-pair reads on the Illumina HiSeq System. As for the original processing: A later analysis tallied 70 million to 100 million unique TCR beta chains across the 650 to 750 repertoires, and some 10 million of those chains were shared by two or more donors. Raw reads were error-corrected and collapsed into unique sequences with a nearest-neighbor algorithm that merged closely related sequences to remove PCR and sequencing errors. Alignment of CDR3 sequences to IMGT reference sequences was used to assign V, D and J gene segments. For a sequence to be retained, a match of at least six nucleotides was required to both a V gene segment and a J gene segment. A rearrangement was called productive if the CDR3 had no stop codons and remained in frame with V and J, and every other rearrangement was called non-productive. CDR3 was defined according to IMGT convention as the region running from the second conserved V-encoded cysteine to the conserved J-encoded phenylalanine. Sequences without an unambiguous match to a single V gene segment were excluded from the earlier analysis of a few hundred of the donors. In an earlier analysis of a few hundred of the donors, V segments were called functional above 56.7% productive rearrangements and were called segregating when the between-donor standard deviation exceeded 5%. A statistical classification framework was built for diagnosing cytomegalovirus status from the catalog of TCR beta chain sequences. In a later analysis, V and J genes were assigned by comparing TCR nucleotide sequences against IMGT/GENE-DB human TR gene sequences. A later analysis assigned CDR3 sequences and most-parsimonious VDJ recombination scenarios with the TCRdist pipeline. In a later analysis, each TCR beta chain was defined by its CDR3 amino acid sequence together with its V-gene family, and reads lacking a unique V-gene family were excluded. As a way to deal with suspected cross-contamination and a sequencing artifact, a later analysis dropped roughly 620 nucleotide sequences that were highly shared and had low generation probability. A later analysis calculated a clonal expansion index for each public chain from normalized within-repertoire ranks of inferred template counts. In a later analysis, generation probabilities were computed with a VDJ recombination model fitted to out-of-frame rearrangements, and the resulting probabilities were checked against IGoR. In a later analysis, TCR-TCR, TCR-HLA and TCR-CMV co-occurrence was scored with hypergeometric tests, and a repertoire-size bias correction was applied to TCR pairs. A later analysis estimated false discovery rates by permuting HLA or CMV assignments 20 times. A later analysis grouped co-occurring TCRs with DBSCAN, adding TCRdist sequence similarity when clustering within HLA-allele-positive subsets. Repertoires with fewer than 30,000 or more than 120,000 public chains were left out of co-occurrence clustering, as were five repertoires with anomalous nucleotide sharing. Drawn from immuneACCESS, this table holds only the in-frame rearrangements with V and J called that TCRdb kept. Clones are partly lost; checked studies trace under half to an unresolved V gene and leave the rest unexplained. From that table come the V and J calls and clone size; the DNA was used to work out D and trimming. The sample contains about 160,000 clones, about three quarters of them found a single time. The ten top clones hold 0.65% to 0.85% of the sample.

V is shortened by 10 bases, J by 3 bases, and the region joining them spans 19 bases. Looking up the germline V gene yields CDR1 ENHRY and CDR2 SYGVKD. The CDR3 starts with the cysteine, ends with the phenylalanine, and has 14 residues. Only CDR3 DNA remains: 42 bases, in frame from the first base. For this clone: Its antigen remains undetermined. No base qualities exist here, and no much larger clone lies one base off it.

Specimen: PBMCs. The source is a female donor in good health and CMV-seronegative. The chain links TRBV10-3 with TRBJ2-7; tentative D gene TRBD1, with 7 bases matching. The CDR3 has the sequence CATEDRQGGYEQYF. The nucleotide sequence is given as TGTGCCACCGAAGACCGACAGGGAGGCTACGAGCAGTACTTC.